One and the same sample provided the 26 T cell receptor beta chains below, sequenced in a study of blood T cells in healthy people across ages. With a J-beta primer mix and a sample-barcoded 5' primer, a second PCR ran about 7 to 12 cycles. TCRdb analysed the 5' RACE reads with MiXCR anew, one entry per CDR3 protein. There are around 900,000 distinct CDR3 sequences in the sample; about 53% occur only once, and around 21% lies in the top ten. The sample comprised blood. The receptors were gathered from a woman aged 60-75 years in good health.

The CDR3 here is CAISGGGGGNTIYF. CDR3 nucleotide sequence: TGTGCCATCAGTGGAGGTGGCGGCGGAAACACCATATATTTT. The chain links TRBV10-3 to TRBJ1-3; D gene ambiguous. Trimming removed 4 bases from V and 4 bases from J, with 11 bases in between. The CDR3 is 14 amino acids. Germline CDR1 is ENHRY and CDR2 is SYGVKD.

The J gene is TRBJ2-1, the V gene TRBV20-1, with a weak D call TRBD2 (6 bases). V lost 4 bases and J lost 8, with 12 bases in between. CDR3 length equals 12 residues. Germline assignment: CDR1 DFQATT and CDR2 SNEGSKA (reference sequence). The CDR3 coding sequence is TGCAGTGCTACCCGACTAGTGGATGAGCAGTTCTTC. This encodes CSATRLVDEQFF.

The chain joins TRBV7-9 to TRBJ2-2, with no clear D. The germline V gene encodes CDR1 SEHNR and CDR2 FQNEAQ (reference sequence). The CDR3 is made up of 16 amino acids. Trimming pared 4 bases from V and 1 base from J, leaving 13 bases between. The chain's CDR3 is CASSSNRGGNTGELFF. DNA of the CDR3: TGTGCCAGCAGCTCGAATCGTGGCGGGAACACCGGGGAGCTGTTTTTT. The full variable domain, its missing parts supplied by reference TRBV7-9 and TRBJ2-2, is DTGVSQNPRHKITKRGQNVTFRCDPISEHNRLYWYRQTLGQGPEFLTYFQNEAQLEKSRLLSDRFSAERPKGSFSTLEIQRTEQGDSAMYLCASSSNRGGNTGELFFGEGSRLTVL.

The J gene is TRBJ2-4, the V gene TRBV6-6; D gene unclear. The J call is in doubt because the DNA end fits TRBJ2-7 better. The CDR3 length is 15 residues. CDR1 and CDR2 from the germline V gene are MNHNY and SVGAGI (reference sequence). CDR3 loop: CASSYRAMTAYEQYF. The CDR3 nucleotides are TGTGCCAGCAGTTATAGGGCAATGACTGCCTACGAGCAGTACTTC.

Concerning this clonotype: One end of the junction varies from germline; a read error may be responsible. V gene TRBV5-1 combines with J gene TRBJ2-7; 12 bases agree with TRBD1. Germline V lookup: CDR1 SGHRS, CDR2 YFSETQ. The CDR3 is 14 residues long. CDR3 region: CAGSRDRGQYEQYF. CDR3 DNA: TGCGCCGGCAGCAGGGACAGGGGGCAATACGAGCAGTACTTC.

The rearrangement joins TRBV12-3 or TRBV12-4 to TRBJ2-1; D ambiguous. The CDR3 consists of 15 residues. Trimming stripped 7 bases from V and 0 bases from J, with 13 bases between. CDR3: CASTQSGSSYNEQFF. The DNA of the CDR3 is TGTGCCAGCACCCAATCGGGTAGCTCCTACAATGAGCAGTTCTTC.

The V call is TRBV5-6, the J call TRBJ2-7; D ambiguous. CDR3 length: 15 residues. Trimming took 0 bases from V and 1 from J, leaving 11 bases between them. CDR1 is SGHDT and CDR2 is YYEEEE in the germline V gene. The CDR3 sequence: CASSLAVRASYEQYF. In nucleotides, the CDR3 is TGTGCCAGCAGCTTGGCGGTCCGGGCATCCTACGAGCAGTACTTC.

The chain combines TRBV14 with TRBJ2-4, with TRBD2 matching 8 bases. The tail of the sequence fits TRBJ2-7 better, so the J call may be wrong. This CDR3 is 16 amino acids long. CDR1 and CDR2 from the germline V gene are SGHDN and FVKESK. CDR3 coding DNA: TGTGCCAGCAGCCAAAACCTCGGGACTAGGGTCTACGAGCAGTACTTC. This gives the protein CASSQNLGTRVYEQYF.

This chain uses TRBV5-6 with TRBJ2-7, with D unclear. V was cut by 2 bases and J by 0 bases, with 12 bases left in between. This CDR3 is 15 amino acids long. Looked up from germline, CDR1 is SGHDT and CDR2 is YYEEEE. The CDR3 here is CASSFGGRSSYEQYF. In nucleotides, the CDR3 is TGTGCCAGCAGCTTCGGCGGCCGCAGCTCCTACGAGCAGTACTTC.

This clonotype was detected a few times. The CDR3 sequence is CASSPGTGGNTEAFF. The CDR3 DNA reads TGTGCCAGCTCACCTGGGACAGGAGGGAACACTGAAGCTTTCTTT. V gene TRBV18 combines with J gene TRBJ1-1; TRBD1 matches 8 bases. Per germline, CDR1 KGHSH and CDR2 LQKENI. The trim removed 3 bases at V and 1 base at J, leaving 4 bases unmatched. This CDR3 comprises 15 residues.

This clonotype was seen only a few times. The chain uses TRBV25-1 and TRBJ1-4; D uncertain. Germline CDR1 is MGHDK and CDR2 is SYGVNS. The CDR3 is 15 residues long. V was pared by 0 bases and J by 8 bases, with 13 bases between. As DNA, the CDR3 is TGTGCCAGCAGTGAATATGGCCGTGGTTGGGAAAAACTGTTTTTT. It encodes CASSEYGRGWEKLFF.

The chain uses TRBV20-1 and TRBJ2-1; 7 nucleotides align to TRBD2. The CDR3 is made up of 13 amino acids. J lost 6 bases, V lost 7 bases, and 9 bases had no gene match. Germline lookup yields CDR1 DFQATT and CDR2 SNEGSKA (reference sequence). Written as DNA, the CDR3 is TGCAGTGGGGCTAGCGGAGGGGCCAATGAGCAGTTCTTC. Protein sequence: CSGASGGANEQFF.

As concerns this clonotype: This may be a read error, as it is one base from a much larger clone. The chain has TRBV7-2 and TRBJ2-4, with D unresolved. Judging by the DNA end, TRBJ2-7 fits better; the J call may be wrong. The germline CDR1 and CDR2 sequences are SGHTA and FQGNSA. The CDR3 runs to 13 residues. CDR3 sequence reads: CASSLAGYHEQYF. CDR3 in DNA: TGTGCCAGCAGCTTAGCAGGGTACCACGAGCAGTACTTC.

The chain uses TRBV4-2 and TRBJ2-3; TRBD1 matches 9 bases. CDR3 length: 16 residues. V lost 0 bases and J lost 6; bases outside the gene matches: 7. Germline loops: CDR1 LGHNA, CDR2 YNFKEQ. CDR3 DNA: TGTGCCAGCAGCCAAGATTGGACAGGGGCGAGGGATACGCAGTATTTT. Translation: CASSQDWTGARDTQYF.

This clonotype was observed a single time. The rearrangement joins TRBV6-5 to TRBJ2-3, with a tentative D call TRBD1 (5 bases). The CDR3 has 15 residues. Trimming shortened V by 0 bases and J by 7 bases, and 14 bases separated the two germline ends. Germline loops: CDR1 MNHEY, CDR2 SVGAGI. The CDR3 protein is CASSYSTRGRNTQYF. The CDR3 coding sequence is TGTGCCAGCAGTTACTCGACAAGGGGTCGAAATACGCAGTATTTT.

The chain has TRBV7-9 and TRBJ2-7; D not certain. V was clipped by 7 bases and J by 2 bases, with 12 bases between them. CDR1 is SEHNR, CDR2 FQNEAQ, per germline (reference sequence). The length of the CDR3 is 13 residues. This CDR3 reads CASKKTDTYEQYF. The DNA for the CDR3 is TGTGCCAGCAAGAAGACTGACACCTACGAGCAGTACTTC. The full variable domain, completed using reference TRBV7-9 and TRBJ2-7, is DTGVSQNPRHKITKRGQNVTFRCDPISEHNRLYWYRQTLGQGPEFLTYFQNEAQLEKSRLLSDRFSAERPKGSFSTLEIQRTEQGDSAMYLCASKKTDTYEQYFGPGTRLTVT.

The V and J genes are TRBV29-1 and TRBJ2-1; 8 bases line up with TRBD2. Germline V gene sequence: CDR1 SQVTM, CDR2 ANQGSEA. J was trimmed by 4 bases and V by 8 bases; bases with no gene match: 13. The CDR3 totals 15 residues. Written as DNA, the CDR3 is TGCAGCCTAAGAGGAGCCGGGAGGGCTTACAATGAGCAGTTCTTC. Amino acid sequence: CSLRGAGRAYNEQFF.

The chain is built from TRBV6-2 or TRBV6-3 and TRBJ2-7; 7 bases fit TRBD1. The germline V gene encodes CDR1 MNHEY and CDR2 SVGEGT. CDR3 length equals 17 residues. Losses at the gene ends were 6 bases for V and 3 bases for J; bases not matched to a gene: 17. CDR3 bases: TGTGCCAGCAGCCCCTTCACCCTGAGACAGGGAAACTACGAGCAGTACTTC. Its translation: CASSPFTLRQGNYEQYF.

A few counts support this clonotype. The CDR3 is CASSRERAKNIQYF. In DNA form, the CDR3 reads TGTGCCAGCAGCCGTGAGAGAGCCAAAAACATTCAGTACTTC. The chain has TRBV12-3 or TRBV12-4 and TRBJ2-4; D not certain. The CDR3 consists of 14 residues. V was clipped by 6 bases and J by 0 bases, with 9 bases between them.

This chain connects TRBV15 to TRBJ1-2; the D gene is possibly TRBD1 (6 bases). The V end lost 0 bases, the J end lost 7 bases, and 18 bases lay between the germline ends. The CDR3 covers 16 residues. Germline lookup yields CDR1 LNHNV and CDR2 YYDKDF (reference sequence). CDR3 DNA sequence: TGTGCCACCAGCAGAGATGTCGTTGGGGGCCGCTCTGGCTACACCTTC. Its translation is CATSRDVVGGRSGYTF.

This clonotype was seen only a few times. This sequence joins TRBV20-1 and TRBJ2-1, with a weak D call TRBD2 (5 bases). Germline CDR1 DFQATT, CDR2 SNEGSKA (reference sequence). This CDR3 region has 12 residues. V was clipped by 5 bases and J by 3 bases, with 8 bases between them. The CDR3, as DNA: TGCAGTGCTCAAGGACTCTACAATGAGCAGTTCTTC. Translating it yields CSAQGLYNEQFF.

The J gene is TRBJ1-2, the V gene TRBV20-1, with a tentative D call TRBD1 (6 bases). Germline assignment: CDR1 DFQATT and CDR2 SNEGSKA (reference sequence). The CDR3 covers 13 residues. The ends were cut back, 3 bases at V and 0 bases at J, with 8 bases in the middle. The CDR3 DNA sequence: TGCAGTGCTAGCCGGGACACTAACTATGGCTACACCTTC. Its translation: CSASRDTNYGYTF.

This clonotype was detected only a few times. CDR3 sequence: CASSLTGRNSPLHF. The CDR3 nucleotides are TGTGCCAGCAGTCTGACAGGACGAAATTCACCCCTCCACTTT. The V call is TRBV2, the J call TRBJ1-6, with a weak D call TRBD1 (6 bases). V dropped 5 bases and J dropped 7 bases, with 12 bases sitting between them. CDR3 length equals 14 residues. Germline V CDR1 and CDR2: SNHLY, FYNNEI.

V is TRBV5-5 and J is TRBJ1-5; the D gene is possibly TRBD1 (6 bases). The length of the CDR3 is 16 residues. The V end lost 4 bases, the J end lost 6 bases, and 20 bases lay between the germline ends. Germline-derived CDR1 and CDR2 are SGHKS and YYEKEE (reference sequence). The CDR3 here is CASSPYSPTGPQPQHF. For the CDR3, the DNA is TGTGCCAGCAGCCCATATTCACCGACAGGTCCTCAGCCCCAGCATTTT.

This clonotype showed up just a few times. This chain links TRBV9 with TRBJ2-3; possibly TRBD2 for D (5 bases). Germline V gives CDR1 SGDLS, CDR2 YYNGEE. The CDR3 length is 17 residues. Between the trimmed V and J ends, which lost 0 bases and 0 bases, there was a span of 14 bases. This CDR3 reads CASSVGGDPGSTDTQYF. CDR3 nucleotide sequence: TGTGCCAGCAGCGTAGGTGGTGACCCGGGGAGCACAGATACGCAGTATTTT.

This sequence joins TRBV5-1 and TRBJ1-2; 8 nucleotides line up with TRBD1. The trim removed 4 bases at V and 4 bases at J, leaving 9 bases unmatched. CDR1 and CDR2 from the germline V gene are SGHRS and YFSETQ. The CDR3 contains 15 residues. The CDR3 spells CASSTRQGTSYGYTF. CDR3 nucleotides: TGCGCCAGCAGCACCCGACAGGGGACTTCCTATGGCTACACCTTC.